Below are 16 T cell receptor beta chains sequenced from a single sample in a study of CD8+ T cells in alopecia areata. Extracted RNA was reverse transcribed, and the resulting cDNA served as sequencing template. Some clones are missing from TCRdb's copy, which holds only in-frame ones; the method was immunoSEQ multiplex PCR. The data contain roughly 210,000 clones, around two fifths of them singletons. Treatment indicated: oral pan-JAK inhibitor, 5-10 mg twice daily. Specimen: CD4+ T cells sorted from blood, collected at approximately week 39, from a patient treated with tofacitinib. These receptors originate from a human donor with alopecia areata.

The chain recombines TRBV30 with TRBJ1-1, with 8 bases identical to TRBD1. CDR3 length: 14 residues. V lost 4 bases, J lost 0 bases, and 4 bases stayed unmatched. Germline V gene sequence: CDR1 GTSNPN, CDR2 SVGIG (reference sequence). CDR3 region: CAWTGTGLNTEAFF. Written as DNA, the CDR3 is TGTGCCTGGACAGGGACAGGCTTGAACACTGAAGCTTTCTTT. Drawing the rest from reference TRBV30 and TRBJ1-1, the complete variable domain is SQTIHQWPATLVQPVGSPLSLECTVEGTSNPNLYWYRQAAGRGLQLLFYSVGIGQISSEVPQNLSASRPQDRQFILSSKKLLLSDSGFYLCAWTGTGLNTEAFFGQGTRLTVV.

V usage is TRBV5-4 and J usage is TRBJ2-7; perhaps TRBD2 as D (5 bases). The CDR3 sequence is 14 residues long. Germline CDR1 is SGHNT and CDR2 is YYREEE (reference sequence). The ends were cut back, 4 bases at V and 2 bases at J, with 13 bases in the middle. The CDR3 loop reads CASSASRAPYEQYF. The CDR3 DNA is TGTGCCAGCAGCGCTAGCCGGGCCCCCTACGAGCAGTACTTC.

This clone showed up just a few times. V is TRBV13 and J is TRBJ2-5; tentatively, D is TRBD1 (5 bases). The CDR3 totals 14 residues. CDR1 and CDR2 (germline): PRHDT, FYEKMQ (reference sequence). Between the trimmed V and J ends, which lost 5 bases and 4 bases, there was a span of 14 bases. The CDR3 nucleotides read TGTGCCAGCAGCCCCCTGGGGCGAGGAGAGACCCAGTACTTC. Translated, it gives CASSPLGRGETQYF.

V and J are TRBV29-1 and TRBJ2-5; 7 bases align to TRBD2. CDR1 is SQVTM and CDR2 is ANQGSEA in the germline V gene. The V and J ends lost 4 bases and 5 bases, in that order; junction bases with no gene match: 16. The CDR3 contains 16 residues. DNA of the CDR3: TGCAGCGTTGGGGACTACAGGTTACGGTTGAGGGAGACCCAGTACTTC. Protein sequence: CSVGDYRLRLRETQYF.

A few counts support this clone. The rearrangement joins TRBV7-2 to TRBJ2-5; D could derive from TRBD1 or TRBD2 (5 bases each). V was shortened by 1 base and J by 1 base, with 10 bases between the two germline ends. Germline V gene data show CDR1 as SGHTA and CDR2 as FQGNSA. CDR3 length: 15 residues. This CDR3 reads CASSLEGPIQETQYF. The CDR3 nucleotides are TGTGCCAGCAGCTTAGAGGGACCGATCCAAGAGACCCAGTACTTC. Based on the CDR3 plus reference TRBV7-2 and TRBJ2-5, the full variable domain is GAGVSQSPSNKVTEKGKDVELRCDPISGHTALYWYRQSLGQGLEFLIYFQGNSAPDKSGLPSDRFSAERTGGSVSTLTIQRTQQEDSAVYLCASSLEGPIQETQYFGPGTRLLVL.

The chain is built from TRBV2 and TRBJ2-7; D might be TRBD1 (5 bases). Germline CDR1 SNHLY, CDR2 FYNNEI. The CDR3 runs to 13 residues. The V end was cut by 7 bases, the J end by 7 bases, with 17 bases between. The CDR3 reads CASTPLEKGEQYF. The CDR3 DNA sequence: TGTGCCAGCACTCCCCTGGAGAAGGGGGAGCAGTACTTC.

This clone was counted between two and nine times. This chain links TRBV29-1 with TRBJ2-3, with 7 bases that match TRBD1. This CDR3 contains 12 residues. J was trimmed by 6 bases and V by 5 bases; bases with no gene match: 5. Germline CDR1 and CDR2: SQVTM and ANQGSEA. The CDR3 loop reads CSVPLRGDTQYF. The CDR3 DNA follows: TGCAGCGTTCCCCTCAGGGGGGATACGCAGTATTTT.

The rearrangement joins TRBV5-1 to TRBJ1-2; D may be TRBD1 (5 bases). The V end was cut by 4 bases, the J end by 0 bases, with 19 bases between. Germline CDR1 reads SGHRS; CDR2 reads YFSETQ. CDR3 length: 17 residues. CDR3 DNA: TGCGCCAGCAGCCGGGGCGGGAGACAGATCTCTAACTATGGCTACACCTTC. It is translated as CASSRGGRQISNYGYTF.

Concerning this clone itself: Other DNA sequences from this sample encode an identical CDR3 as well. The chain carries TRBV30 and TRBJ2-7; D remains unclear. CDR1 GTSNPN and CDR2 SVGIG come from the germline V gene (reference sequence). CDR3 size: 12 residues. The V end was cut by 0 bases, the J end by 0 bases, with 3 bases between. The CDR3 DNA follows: TGTGCCTGGAGTGTTGGCTCCTACGAGCAGTACTTC. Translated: CAWSVGSYEQYF.

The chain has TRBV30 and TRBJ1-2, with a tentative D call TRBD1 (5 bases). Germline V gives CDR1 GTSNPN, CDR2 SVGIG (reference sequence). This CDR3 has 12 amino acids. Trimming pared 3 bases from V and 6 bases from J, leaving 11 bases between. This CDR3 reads CAWSSAGDGYTF. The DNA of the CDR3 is TGTGCCTGGAGCTCGGCGGGGGATGGCTACACCTTC.

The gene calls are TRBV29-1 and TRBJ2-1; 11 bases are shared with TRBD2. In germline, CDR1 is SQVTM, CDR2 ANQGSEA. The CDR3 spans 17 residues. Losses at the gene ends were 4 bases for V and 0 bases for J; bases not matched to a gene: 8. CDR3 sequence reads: CSVVGSGRVSSYNEQFF. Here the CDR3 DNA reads TGCAGCGTTGTGGGTAGCGGGAGGGTCAGCTCCTACAATGAGCAGTTCTTC.

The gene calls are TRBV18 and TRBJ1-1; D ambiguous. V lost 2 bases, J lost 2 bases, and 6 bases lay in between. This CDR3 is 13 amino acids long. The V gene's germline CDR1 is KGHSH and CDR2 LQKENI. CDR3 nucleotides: TGTGCCAGCTCACCAACGGAAAACACTGAAGCTTTCTTT. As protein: CASSPTENTEAFF.

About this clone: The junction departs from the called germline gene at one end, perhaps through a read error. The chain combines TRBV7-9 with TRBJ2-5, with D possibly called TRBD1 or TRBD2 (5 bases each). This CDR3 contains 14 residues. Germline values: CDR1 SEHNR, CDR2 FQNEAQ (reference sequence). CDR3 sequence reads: CASSPGAGQVTQYF. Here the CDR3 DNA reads TGTGCCAGCAGCCCCGGGGCAGGCCAAGTGACCCAGTACTTC.

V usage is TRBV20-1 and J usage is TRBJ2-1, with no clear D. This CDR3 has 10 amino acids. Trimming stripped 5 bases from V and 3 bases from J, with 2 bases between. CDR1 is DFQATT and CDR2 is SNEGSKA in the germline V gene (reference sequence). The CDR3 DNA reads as TGCAGTGCTCTCTACAATGAGCAGTTCTTC. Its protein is CSALYNEQFF.

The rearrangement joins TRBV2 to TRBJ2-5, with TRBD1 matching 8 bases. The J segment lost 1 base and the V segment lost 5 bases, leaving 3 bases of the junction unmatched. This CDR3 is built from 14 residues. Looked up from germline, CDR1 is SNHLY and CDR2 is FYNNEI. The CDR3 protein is CASSFDRGQETQYF. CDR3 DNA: TGTGCCAGCAGTTTTGACAGGGGCCAAGAGACCCAGTACTTC.

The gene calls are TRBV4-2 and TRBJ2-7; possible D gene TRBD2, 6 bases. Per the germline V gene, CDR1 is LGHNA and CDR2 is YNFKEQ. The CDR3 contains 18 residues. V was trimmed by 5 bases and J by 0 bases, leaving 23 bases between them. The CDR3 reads CASSGRGGKLVSSYEQYF. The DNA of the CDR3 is TGTGCCAGCAGCGGAAGGGGCGGGAAGCTCGTCAGCTCCTACGAGCAGTACTTC.